These T cell receptor beta chains were read from a single sample in a study of metastatic and nonmetastatic thyroid tumors. MiXCR re-clonotyped the PCR reads for TCRdb. The sample carries fewer than 35,000 clones, roughly 29% recorded once. The sequenced sample was blood. The source is a female donor with papillary thyroid cancer or a benign thyroid nodule (not recorded which). Some clones in this sample may be carry-over from other donors' samples. Each CDR3 is given with its conserved first and last residue. A D gene is named only where the DNA matches it firmly. Clone sizes are given selectively: once, few, many, or a class where the clone is expanded.

j_gene: TRBJ2-7; abundance: .; v_gene: TRBV3-1; d_gene: TRBD1; CDR3nt: TGTGCCAGCAGCCAGTCCTGGACAGGGAGCCACGAGCAGTACTTC; CDR3aa: CASSQSWTGSHEQYF
j_gene: TRBJ2-7; abundance: .; v_gene: TRBV18; d_gene: TRBD1; CDR3nt: TGTGCCAGCTCATGGGACAGTCTTACCTACGAGCAGTACTTC; CDR3aa: CASSWDSLTYEQYF
j_gene: TRBJ2-7; abundance: few; v_gene: TRBV27; d_gene: .; CDR3nt: TGTGCCAGCAGTTTAGAGGGGCCTTACGAGCAGTACTTC; CDR3aa: CASSLEGPYEQYF
j_gene: TRBJ2-7; abundance: many; v_gene: TRBV11-3; d_gene: .; CDR3nt: TGTGCCAGCAGCTTACCGGGAGTGAGCTCCTACGAGCAGTACTTC; CDR3aa: CASSLPGVSSYEQYF
j_gene: TRBJ2-7; abundance: .; v_gene: TRBV28; d_gene: .; CDR3nt: TGTGCCAGCAGTTTAGAGGGGTTCGGCTACGAGCAGTACTTC; CDR3aa: CASSLEGFGYEQYF
j_gene: TRBJ2-6; abundance: .; v_gene: TRBV20-1; d_gene: TRBD2; CDR3nt: TGCAGTGCTAGGCCGGGACTAGCGGGCCGTCTCTCTGGGGCCAACGTCCTGACTTTC; CDR3aa: CSARPGLAGRLSGANVLTF
j_gene: TRBJ1-3; abundance: many; v_gene: TRBV2; d_gene: .; CDR3nt: TGTGCCAGCAGTGATAGGGCAGGGGACGGAAACACCATATATTTT; CDR3aa: CASSDRAGDGNTIYF
j_gene: TRBJ2-5; abundance: .; v_gene: TRBV11-2; d_gene: TRBD2; CDR3nt: TGTGCCAGCAGCCCCCCCGGGCAACTAGCGGGAAGGGAGACCCAGTACTTC; CDR3aa: CASSPPGQLAGRETQYF
j_gene: TRBJ2-7; abundance: few; v_gene: TRBV6-1; d_gene: .; CDR3nt: TGTGCCAGCAGTGAAAGTAGGGGGACGGTCTCCTACGAGCAGTACTTC; CDR3aa: CASSESRGTVSYEQYF
j_gene: TRBJ1-5; abundance: many; v_gene: TRBV6-9; d_gene: .; CDR3nt: TGTGCCAGCAGCCCGGGACTAAGCAATCAGCCCCAGCATTTT; CDR3aa: CASSPGLSNQPQHF
j_gene: TRBJ1-3; abundance: few; v_gene: TRBV19; d_gene: .; CDR3nt: TGTGCCAGCTCACGACTAAACACCATATATTTT; CDR3aa: CASSRLNTIYF
j_gene: TRBJ2-7; abundance: .; v_gene: TRBV10-1; d_gene: .; CDR3nt: TGCGCCAGCAACAGGGACCCATTCGGCGAGCAGTACTTC; CDR3aa: CASNRDPFGEQYF
j_gene: TRBJ1-1; abundance: medium-sized; v_gene: TRBV6-1; d_gene: .; CDR3nt: TGTGCCAGCACCCTGACCGGGGTTACTGAAGCTTTCTTT; CDR3aa: CASTLTGVTEAFF
j_gene: TRBJ1-2; abundance: .; v_gene: TRBV30; d_gene: .; CDR3nt: TGTGCCTGGGCTCGGCAGCCCTATGGCTACACCTTC; CDR3aa: CAWARQPYGYTF
j_gene: TRBJ2-3; abundance: .; v_gene: TRBV12-3/TRBV12-4; d_gene: .; CDR3nt: TGTGCCAGCAGCATCAACAGAGATACGCAGTATTTT; CDR3aa: CASSINRDTQYF
j_gene: TRBJ2-5; abundance: many; v_gene: TRBV18; d_gene: .; CDR3nt: TGTGCCAGCTCACCAGACCAGGCGAAAGAGACCCAGTACTTC; CDR3aa: CASSPDQAKETQYF
j_gene: TRBJ1-1; abundance: few; v_gene: TRBV28; d_gene: .; CDR3nt: TGTGCCAGCAGCCCCGCGGAGGGTCACACTGAAGCTTTCTTT; CDR3aa: CASSPAEGHTEAFF
j_gene: TRBJ2-1; abundance: few; v_gene: TRBV28; d_gene: TRBD2; CDR3nt: TGTGCCAGCCCCCCTAGTAGCGGGAGCTCCTACAATGAGCAGTTCTTC; CDR3aa: CASPPSSGSSYNEQFF
j_gene: TRBJ2-7; abundance: .; v_gene: TRBV7-8; d_gene: TRBD2; CDR3nt: TGTGCCAGCAGCTTAGTGGCGGGAGGGTCCTACGAGCAGTACTTC; CDR3aa: CASSLVAGGSYEQYF
j_gene: TRBJ2-1; abundance: few; v_gene: TRBV27; d_gene: TRBD1; CDR3nt: TGTGCCAGCCGTCCGGGACAGGGTTACAATGAGCAGTTCTTC; CDR3aa: CASRPGQGYNEQFF
j_gene: TRBJ1-1; abundance: many; v_gene: TRBV11-3; d_gene: TRBD1; CDR3nt: TGTGCCAGCAGCCCCCCACCGGGACAGTGGCCTTTCTTT; CDR3aa: CASSPPPGQWPFF